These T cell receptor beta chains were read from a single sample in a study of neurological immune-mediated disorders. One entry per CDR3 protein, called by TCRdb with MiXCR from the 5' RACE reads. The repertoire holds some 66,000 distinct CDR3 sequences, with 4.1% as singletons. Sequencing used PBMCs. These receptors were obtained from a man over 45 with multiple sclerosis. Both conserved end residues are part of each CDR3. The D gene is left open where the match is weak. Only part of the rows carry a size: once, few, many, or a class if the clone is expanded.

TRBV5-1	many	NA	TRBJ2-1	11	TGCGCCAGCACCATAAGCAACGAGCAGTTCTTC	CASTISNEQFF
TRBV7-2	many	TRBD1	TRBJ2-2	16	TGTGCCAGCAGCCAAGACAGGGCGGGCTACACCGGGGAGCTGTTTTTT	CASSQDRAGYTGELFF
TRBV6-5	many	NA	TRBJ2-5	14	TGTGCCAGCAGTTCTCAGGAGGTCCAAGAGACCCAGTACTTC	CASSSQEVQETQYF
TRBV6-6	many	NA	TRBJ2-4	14	TGTGCCAGCAGTGTCACAGGGGCCAAAAACATTCAGTACTTC	CASSVTGAKNIQYF
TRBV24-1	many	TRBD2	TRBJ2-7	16	TGTGCCCCGCGTGGACTAGACCGGGATAGCGGCTACGAGCAGTACTTC	CAPRGLDRDSGYEQYF
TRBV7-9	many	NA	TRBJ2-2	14	TGTGCCAGCAGCTTAGTGTTTCGCACCGGGGAGCTGTTTTTT	CASSLVFRTGELFF
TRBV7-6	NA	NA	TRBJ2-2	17	TGTGCCAGCAGCTTAGCTTCCCTATCAGGCCCATTAGGGGAGCTGTTTTTT	CASSLASLSGPLGELFF
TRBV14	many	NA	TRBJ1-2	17	TGTGCCAGCAGCCAACCCTTCCCCCTGGACAGAATCTATGGCTACACCTTC	CASSQPFPLDRIYGYTF
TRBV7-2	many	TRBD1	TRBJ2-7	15	TGTGCCAGCAGCCGCCTGGACAGGGTCGCCTACGAGCAGTACTTC	CASSRLDRVAYEQYF
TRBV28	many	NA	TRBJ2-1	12	TGTGCCGGGGGGAGTTCCTACAATGAGCAGTTCTTC	CAGGSSYNEQFF
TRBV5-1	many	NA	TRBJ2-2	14	TGCGCCAGCAGCTCGAGGGCCGACACCGGGGAGCTGTTTTTT	CASSSRADTGELFF
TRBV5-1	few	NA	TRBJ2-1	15	TGCGCCAGCAGCTTGGGTCCTAGGTCCTACAATGAGCAGTTCTTC	CASSLGPRSYNEQFF
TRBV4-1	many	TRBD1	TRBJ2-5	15	TGCGCCAGCAGCCAAGGGGACAGGATCAAAGAGACCCAGTACTTC	CASSQGDRIKETQYF
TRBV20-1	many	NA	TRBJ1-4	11	TGCAGTGCCTTTAAACGTGAAAAACTGTTTTTT	CSAFKREKLFF
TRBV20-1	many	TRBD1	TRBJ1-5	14	TGCAGTGCTCCCGACAGGGGGTCGAGTCAGCCCCAGCATTTT	CSAPDRGSSQPQHF
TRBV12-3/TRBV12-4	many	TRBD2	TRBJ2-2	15	TGTGCCAGCAGTAGGGGCGGGGGGTACACCGGGGAGCTGTTTTTT	CASSRGGGYTGELFF
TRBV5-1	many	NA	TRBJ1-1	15	TGCGCCAGCAGCTTGGCCGGCAGCAAGAACACTGAAGCTTTCTTT	CASSLAGSKNTEAFF
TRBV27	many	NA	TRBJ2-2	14	TGTGCCAGCAGTTTCGGGGATCGGACCGGGGAGCTGTTTTTT	CASSFGDRTGELFF
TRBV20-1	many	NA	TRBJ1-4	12	TGCAGTGCTAGAGCGGCATTAGGCGGCCTGTTTTTT	CSARAALGGLFF
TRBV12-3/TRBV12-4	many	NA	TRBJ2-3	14	TGTGCCAGCCGAGGGACTCTTAGCACAGATACGCAGTATTTT	CASRGTLSTDTQYF
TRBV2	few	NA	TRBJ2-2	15	TGTGCCAGCAGGAAACAGGGGACTACCACCGGGGAGCTGTTTTTT	CASRKQGTTTGELFF
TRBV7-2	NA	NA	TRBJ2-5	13	TGTGCCAGCAGCCCAGGGAAGCGAGAGACCCAGTACTTC	CASSPGKRETQYF
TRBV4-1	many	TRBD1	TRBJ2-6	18	TGCGCCAGCAGCCATGGATTACAGGGGGTTGGTGGGGCCAACGTCCTGACTTTC	CASSHGLQGVGGANVLTF
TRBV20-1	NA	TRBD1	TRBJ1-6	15	TGCAGTACTGGACAGGGGGCAGTCTATAATTCACCCCTCCACTTT	CSTGQGAVYNSPLHF
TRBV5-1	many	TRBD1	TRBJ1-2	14	TGCGCCAGCAGCTATACAGGGGGTATCTATGGCTACACCTTC	CASSYTGGIYGYTF
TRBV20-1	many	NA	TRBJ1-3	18	TGCAGTGCTAGGACCCTAACCACCCAAAGGGTCTCTGGAAACACCATATATTTT	CSARTLTTQRVSGNTIYF
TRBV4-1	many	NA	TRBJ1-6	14	TGCGCCAGCAGCCAAGAGGCAGGGTATTCACCCCTCCACTTT	CASSQEAGYSPLHF
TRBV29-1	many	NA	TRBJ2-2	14	TGCAGCGTTGGGAAGGGGGTCAACACCGGGGAGCTGTTTTTT	CSVGKGVNTGELFF
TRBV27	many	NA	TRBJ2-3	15	TGTGCCAGCAGTTTAAGGTTCAGGCTCACAGATACGCAGTATTTT	CASSLRFRLTDTQYF
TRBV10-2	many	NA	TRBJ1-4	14	TGCGCCAGCAGTCAGACAGAACGAAATGAAAAACTGTTTTTT	CASSQTERNEKLFF
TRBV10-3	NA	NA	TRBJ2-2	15	TGTGCCACCAGGGGCAGTAACAAGAACACCGGGGAGCTGTTTTTT	CATRGSNKNTGELFF
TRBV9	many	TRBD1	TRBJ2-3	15	TGTGCCAGCAGCGCACAGGGGTCTAGCACAGATACGCAGTATTTT	CASSAQGSSTDTQYF
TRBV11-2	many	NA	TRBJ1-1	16	TGTGCCAGCAGCCGAAAGCCCACCAGGGGAAACACTGAAGCTTTCTTT	CASSRKPTRGNTEAFF
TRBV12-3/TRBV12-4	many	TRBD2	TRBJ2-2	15	TGTGCCAGCTCTCGACTAGCGACGAACACCGGGGAGCTGTTTTTT	CASSRLATNTGELFF
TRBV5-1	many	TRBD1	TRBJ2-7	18	TGCGCCAGCAGCTTGTCTGGAATTCCCGGGACAGGGGTGTACGAGCAGTACTTC	CASSLSGIPGTGVYEQYF
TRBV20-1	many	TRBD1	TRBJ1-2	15	TGCAGTGCTAGACCGGACAGGGAAATATACTATGGCTACACCTTC	CSARPDREIYYGYTF
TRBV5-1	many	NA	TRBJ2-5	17	TGCGCCAGCAGCCGTTGGTCTAGTCAGACTAACCAAGAGACCCAGTACTTC	CASSRWSSQTNQETQYF
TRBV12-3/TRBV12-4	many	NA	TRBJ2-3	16	TGTGCCAGCAGTTTGAATCAGAGGACAGCACCAGATACGCAGTATTTT	CASSLNQRTAPDTQYF
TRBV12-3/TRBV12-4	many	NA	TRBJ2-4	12	TGTGCCAGCAGTTCCGACAGTTACATTCAGTACTTC	CASSSDSYIQYF
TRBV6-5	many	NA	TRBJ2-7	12	TGTGCCAGCAGTTCGATCCGCTACGAGCAGTACTTC	CASSSIRYEQYF
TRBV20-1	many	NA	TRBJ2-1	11	TGCAGTGCTAGCGGACCCAGAGTGCAGTTCTTC	CSASGPRVQFF
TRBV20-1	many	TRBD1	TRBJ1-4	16	TGCAGTGCTAGAGATCCCCAGGGACAGGGCGGTGAAAAACTGTTTTTT	CSARDPQGQGGEKLFF
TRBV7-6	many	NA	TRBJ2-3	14	TGTGCCAGCAGCTTAGCAACAGGGACGGATACGCAGTATTTT	CASSLATGTDTQYF
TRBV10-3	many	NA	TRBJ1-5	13	TGTGCCATCAGTCCGCATAGGGATCAGCCCCAGCATTTT	CAISPHRDQPQHF
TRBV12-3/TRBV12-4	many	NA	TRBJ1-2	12	TGTGCCAGCAGTTTCGGACAATATGGCTACACCTTC	CASSFGQYGYTF
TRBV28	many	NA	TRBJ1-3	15	TGTGCCAGCGGCCGGGCCGACTCGAGGGGAAACACCATATATTTT	CASGRADSRGNTIYF
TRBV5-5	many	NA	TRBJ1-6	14	TGTGCCAGCAGCTTTCTTGAGTATAATTCACCCCTCCACTTT	CASSFLEYNSPLHF
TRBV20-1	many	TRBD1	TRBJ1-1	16	TGCAGTGCGAGCGGACAGGGGGCCATCACGAACACTGAAGCTTTCTTT	CSASGQGAITNTEAFF
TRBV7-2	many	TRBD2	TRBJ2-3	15	TGTGCCAGCAGCTTGGCTAGCGGGTTCACAGATACGCAGTATTTT	CASSLASGFTDTQYF
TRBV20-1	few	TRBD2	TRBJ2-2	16	TGCAGTGCTAGACAACCTAGCGGGGGGGCCCCCGGGGAGCTGTTTTTT	CSARQPSGGAPGELFF
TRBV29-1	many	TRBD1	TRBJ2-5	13	TGCAGCGTTGGGACAGGAGCACAAGGGACCCAGTACTTC	CSVGTGAQGTQYF
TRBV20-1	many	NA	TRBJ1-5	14	TGCAGTGCTAGAGATGATCGAGGGGTTCAGCCCCAGCATTTT	CSARDDRGVQPQHF
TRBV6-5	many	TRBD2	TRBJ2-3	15	TGTGCCAGCAGTATCGACGGGGGGGCTCCAGATACGCAGTATTTT	CASSIDGGAPDTQYF
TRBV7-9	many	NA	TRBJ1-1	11	TGTGCCAGCAGCTTTGGAGCTGAAGCTTTCTTT	CASSFGAEAFF
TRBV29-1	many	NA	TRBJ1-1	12	TGCAGCGTTGAGCCAATGAACACTGAAGCTTTCTTT	CSVEPMNTEAFF
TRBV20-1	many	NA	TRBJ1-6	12	TGCAGTGCTAGAGTCGACAGTCCACCCCTCCACTTT	CSARVDSPPLHF
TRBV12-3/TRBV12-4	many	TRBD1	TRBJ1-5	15	TGTGCCAGCAGGGCCGGGACAGGGGGTCGTCAGCCCCAGCATTTT	CASRAGTGGRQPQHF
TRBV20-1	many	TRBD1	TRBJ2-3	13	TGCAGTGGCCGGGACAGGGGGCTTAATACGCAGTATTTT	CSGRDRGLNTQYF
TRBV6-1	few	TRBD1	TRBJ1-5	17	TGTGCCAGCAGTGCCCGGACAGGGCCAGTCCGCAATCAGCCCCAGAATTTT	CASSARTGPVRNQPQNF